One TCR delta chain is described in this entry. The target antigen is unknown. The protein that TCRdb holds for this DNA derives from a much larger clone and differs from the translated DNA at residue 3, which likely indicates a read error; the protein shown here is translated from the DNA. These data originate in a study of γδ T cells in repeated Plasmodium falciparum infection. Bulk repertoires came from Vgamma9/Vdelta2+ or Vdelta2-negative gammadelta T cells flow-sorted from PBMC. CDR3 size: 16 residues. Germline V gene sequence: CDR1 GEAIGNYY, CDR2 EKD. TCRdb processed the multiplex PCR reads again with the CATT caller. In the table there are 93,000 or so delta-chain clones, over 0.75% of which are singletons. The study, taken as a whole, reports: One small rural Malian village, predominantly a single ethnic group, supplied the cohort. Compared with Australian children, Malian Vdelta2-negative repertoires seemed more clonal, less diverse, less shared. Vdelta2-negative gammadelta repertoires, largely Vdelta1+, seemingly showed infection-driven waves of new clonal selection.

The sequencing input was gamma-delta T cells from blood. The sequence was collected from a pool of human donors (malaria-infected and uninfected, not separated). This chain connects TRDV2 to TRDJ1, with D possibly matching TRDD3 (5 bases). CDR3 loop: CAWDTRGVPHTDKLIF. CDR3 DNA: TGTGCCTGGGACACCAGGGGGGTGCCACACACCGATAAACTCATCTTT.